This T cell receptor (beta chain) emerged from a study of T-cell reconstitution after alpha-beta-depleted transplantation in children. TCRbeta library construction was performed incorporating unique molecular identifiers. TCRdb reprocessed the PCR reads with MiXCR, giving one entry per CDR3 protein. This table has hundreds of thousands of distinct CDR3 sequences, roughly a tenth appearing once. This clonotype was observed a few times. The sequenced sample was PBMCs from the stem cell graft donor, obtained from the stem cell graft. This clonotype was obtained from a human donor who donated a stem cell graft to a child with acute lymphoblastic leukemia.

CDR3 DNA sequence: TGTGCCACCAGCAGTGGCGGACCAATCTCCTACGAGCAGTACTTC. It translates to CATSSGGPISYEQYF. The chain recombines TRBV6-5 with TRBJ2-7; D is undetermined. Trimming removed 10 bases from V and 0 bases from J, with 19 bases in between. Germline V gene lookup returns CDR1 MNHEY and CDR2 SVGAGI. This CDR3 is 15 amino acids long.